These T cell receptor beta chains were read from a single sample in a study of T cells after yellow fever vaccination. TCRdb reanalysed the 5' RACE reads using MiXCR and keeps one entry per CDR3 protein. The sample includes around 120,000 distinct CDR3 sequences, approximately 16% of them seen just once. Material: CD8+ T cells sorted from PBMCs, obtained 5 days after the yellow fever booster vaccination. Receptors were obtained from a man between 18 and 35 years old who received the YFV17D yellow fever vaccine. Each CDR3 is given with its conserved first and last residue. The order of the fields is clone size, J gene, D gene, V gene, CDR3 protein, CDR3 DNA. The D gene is left open where the match is weak. A clone size is listed for some rows: how often the clone was seen (once, few, many), or a class if it is expanded.

clone_size: NA; j_call: TRBJ1-1; d_call: NA; v_call: TRBV6-2/TRBV6-3; cdr3_aa: CASSYWTENTEAFF; cdr3_nt: TGTGCCAGCAGTTATTGGACAGAGAACACTGAAGCTTTCTTT
clone_size: NA; j_call: TRBJ2-3; d_call: NA; v_call: TRBV4-1; cdr3_aa: CASSQAGGGSTDTQYF; cdr3_nt: TGCGCCAGCAGCCAAGCCGGTGGGGGCAGCACAGATACGCAGTATTTT
clone_size: NA; j_call: TRBJ1-2; d_call: TRBD1; v_call: TRBV4-3; cdr3_aa: CASSQDETGTNYGYTF; cdr3_nt: TGCGCCAGCAGCCAAGACGAGACAGGGACTAACTATGGCTACACCTTC
clone_size: NA; j_call: TRBJ2-1; d_call: TRBD1; v_call: TRBV12-3/TRBV12-4; cdr3_aa: CASRTGQGYNEQFF; cdr3_nt: TGTGCCAGCAGAACGGGACAGGGGTACAATGAGCAGTTCTTC
clone_size: NA; j_call: TRBJ2-3; d_call: NA; v_call: TRBV5-1; cdr3_aa: CASSFGVYHTQYF; cdr3_nt: TGCGCCAGCAGCTTTGGGGTCTACCATACGCAGTATTTT
clone_size: NA; j_call: TRBJ2-3; d_call: TRBD1; v_call: TRBV11-2; cdr3_aa: CASSLDLWTGVGVITDTQYF; cdr3_nt: TGTGCCAGCAGCTTAGATCTCTGGACAGGGGTTGGCGTAATCACAGATACGCAGTATTTT
clone_size: many; j_call: TRBJ2-7; d_call: NA; v_call: TRBV7-9; cdr3_aa: CASSPATGFYEQYF; cdr3_nt: TGTGCCAGCAGCCCAGCCACAGGATTCTACGAGCAGTACTTC
clone_size: NA; j_call: TRBJ2-5; d_call: TRBD2; v_call: TRBV4-1; cdr3_aa: CASSQADSGAIQETQYF; cdr3_nt: TGCGCCAGCAGCCAAGCAGATAGCGGGGCGATCCAAGAGACCCAGTACTTC
clone_size: many; j_call: TRBJ2-3; d_call: NA; v_call: TRBV6-4; cdr3_aa: CASSLASGTDTQYF; cdr3_nt: TGTGCCAGCAGTCTAGCTTCAGGAACAGATACGCAGTATTTT
clone_size: few; j_call: TRBJ1-1; d_call: NA; v_call: TRBV19; cdr3_aa: CASDNGPEAFF; cdr3_nt: TGTGCCAGTGACAATGGACCTGAAGCTTTCTTT
clone_size: NA; j_call: TRBJ2-1; d_call: TRBD1; v_call: TRBV6-2/TRBV6-3; cdr3_aa: CASGTGYVAEQFF; cdr3_nt: TGTGCCAGCGGGACAGGGTATGTTGCGGAGCAGTTCTTC
clone_size: NA; j_call: TRBJ1-1; d_call: NA; v_call: TRBV4-3; cdr3_aa: CASSQGREMNTEAFF; cdr3_nt: TGCGCCAGCAGCCAAGGTCGGGAGATGAACACTGAAGCTTTCTTT
clone_size: few; j_call: TRBJ2-7; d_call: NA; v_call: TRBV4-1; cdr3_aa: CASSQDARSYEQYF; cdr3_nt: TGCGCCAGCAGCCAAGATGCGCGGTCCTACGAGCAGTACTTC
clone_size: few; j_call: TRBJ2-7; d_call: NA; v_call: TRBV11-2; cdr3_aa: CASSLDMSYEQYF; cdr3_nt: TGTGCCAGCAGCTTGGACATGTCCTACGAGCAGTACTTC
clone_size: NA; j_call: TRBJ2-7; d_call: NA; v_call: TRBV12-3/TRBV12-4; cdr3_aa: CASSPSDRYEQYF; cdr3_nt: TGTGCCAGCAGCCCCAGCGACAGATACGAGCAGTACTTC
clone_size: few; j_call: TRBJ1-2; d_call: TRBD1; v_call: TRBV7-6; cdr3_aa: CASSFGNDQGANYGYTF; cdr3_nt: TGTGCCAGCAGCTTTGGAAACGATCAGGGGGCAAACTATGGCTACACCTTC
clone_size: NA; j_call: TRBJ1-1; d_call: TRBD1; v_call: TRBV6-2/TRBV6-3; cdr3_aa: CASSYEPLTGTGNTEAFF; cdr3_nt: TGTGCCAGCAGTTACGAGCCTCTTACCGGGACAGGGAACACTGAAGCTTTCTTT